The rows below give T cell receptor beta chains drawn from one sample of a study of identical twins. Each CDR3 protein is one row after TCRdb ran MiXCR on the 5' RACE reads. The data hold hundreds of thousands of distinct CDR3 sequences, with 6.5% to 8.5% observed a single time. A further study also used this sample, focusing on yellow fever vaccine responses in identical twins.

Sequenced sample: memory (CD45RO+) T cells sorted from blood. The receptors derive from a woman aged 18-35 years in good health. Both conserved end residues are part of each CDR3. Fields, in order: V gene, clone size, CDR3 protein. The size entry is marked missing in some rows and otherwise reads once, few, many or a size class.

V gene: TRBV11-1; clone size: few; CDR3 protein: CASSLERRGLDTQYF
V gene: TRBV29-1; clone size: few; CDR3 protein: CSAKRQGGTDTQYF
V gene: TRBV5-2; clone size: .; CDR3 protein: CASGPGGGLTVGTEAFF
V gene: TRBV7-9; clone size: .; CDR3 protein: CASSSQGGIIAGAPYF
V gene: TRBV13; clone size: few; CDR3 protein: CASSLSGLKETQYF
V gene: TRBV12-3/TRBV12-4; clone size: many; CDR3 protein: CASSLTDSYEQYF
V gene: TRBV7-9; clone size: many; CDR3 protein: CASSLGTSRGNEQFF
V gene: TRBV14; clone size: few; CDR3 protein: CASSIGGAYQETQYF
V gene: TRBV7-6; clone size: few; CDR3 protein: CASSFKRGESSYNSPLHF
V gene: TRBV3-1; clone size: many; CDR3 protein: CASSQDYRGTGTDTQYF
V gene: TRBV25-1; clone size: .; CDR3 protein: CASSAPAEQETQYF
V gene: TRBV3-1; clone size: many; CDR3 protein: CASRSTGGLNEQFF
V gene: TRBV2; clone size: .; CDR3 protein: CASSEARQGGYEQYF
V gene: TRBV27; clone size: many; CDR3 protein: CASSRAPRSGSPLHF
V gene: TRBV6-1; clone size: .; CDR3 protein: CASSKDRSDQPQHF
V gene: TRBV6-6; clone size: few; CDR3 protein: CASSLLRDYEQYF
V gene: TRBV3-1; clone size: few; CDR3 protein: CASSQRVAKNIQYF
V gene: TRBV19; clone size: many; CDR3 protein: CASRKSQGTGGQPQHF
V gene: TRBV6-1; clone size: .; CDR3 protein: CASSERVAGFSDTQYF
V gene: TRBV7-9; clone size: few; CDR3 protein: CASSLNLAGGLNEQFF
V gene: TRBV5-5; clone size: many; CDR3 protein: CASSVSGSRYNEQFF
V gene: TRBV6-1; clone size: .; CDR3 protein: CASSEDEGQFSEQYF
V gene: TRBV20-1; clone size: .; CDR3 protein: CSASAGGPLELFF
V gene: TRBV5-4; clone size: few; CDR3 protein: CASSLAELQGIYGYTF
V gene: TRBV3-1; clone size: .; CDR3 protein: CASSQAESTIYF
V gene: TRBV28; clone size: .; CDR3 protein: CASSPTTSGRSTDTQYF
V gene: TRBV4-2; clone size: .; CDR3 protein: CASSRLPATSSYNEQFF
V gene: TRBV5-1; clone size: .; CDR3 protein: CASNLQGTGANVLTF
V gene: TRBV20-1; clone size: .; CDR3 protein: CSARRGALTYEQYF
V gene: TRBV20-1; clone size: few; CDR3 protein: CSATHDRGLYEQYF
V gene: TRBV13; clone size: .; CDR3 protein: CASSLAQQGVYEQYF
V gene: TRBV30; clone size: few; CDR3 protein: CAWSGRANEQFF
V gene: TRBV6-1; clone size: .; CDR3 protein: CASSDGRPTDTQYF
V gene: TRBV12-3/TRBV12-4; clone size: .; CDR3 protein: CASSPRLAGSPWNEQFF
V gene: TRBV12-3/TRBV12-4; clone size: .; CDR3 protein: CASSPRTSLGETQYF
V gene: TRBV20-1; clone size: .; CDR3 protein: CSASRATFGNEQFF
V gene: TRBV20-1; clone size: many; CDR3 protein: CSARVGGTDTQYF
V gene: TRBV7-6; clone size: .; CDR3 protein: CASSTRTSGRGWEFF
V gene: TRBV4-2; clone size: .; CDR3 protein: CASSQGRRAAYNEQFF
V gene: TRBV7-3; clone size: many; CDR3 protein: CASSLTVGTLINEQFF
V gene: TRBV5-1; clone size: few; CDR3 protein: CASSSDTLNTEAFF
V gene: TRBV5-5; clone size: many; CDR3 protein: CASSLSSQGLEQFF
V gene: TRBV2; clone size: many; CDR3 protein: CASSVGLSTEAFF
V gene: TRBV20-1; clone size: few; CDR3 protein: CSARGDRHNQPQHF
V gene: TRBV5-1; clone size: many; CDR3 protein: CASSKDPRTGELFF
V gene: TRBV5-1; clone size: many; CDR3 protein: CASSLNENQPQHF
V gene: TRBV27; clone size: many; CDR3 protein: CASSLVGFREKLFF